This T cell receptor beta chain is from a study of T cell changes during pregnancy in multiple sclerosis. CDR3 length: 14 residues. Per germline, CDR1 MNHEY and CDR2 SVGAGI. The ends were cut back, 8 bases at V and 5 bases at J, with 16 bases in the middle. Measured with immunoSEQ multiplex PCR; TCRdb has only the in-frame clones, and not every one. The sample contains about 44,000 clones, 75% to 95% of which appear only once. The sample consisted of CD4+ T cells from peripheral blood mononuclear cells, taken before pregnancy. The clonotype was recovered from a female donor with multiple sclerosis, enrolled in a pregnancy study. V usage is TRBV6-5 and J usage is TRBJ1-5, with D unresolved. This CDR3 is CASGTPGSYQPQHF. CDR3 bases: TGTGCCAGCGGTACTCCCGGGTCTTATCAGCCCCAGCATTTT.